The rows below give T cell receptor beta chains drawn from one sample of a study of CD8 T cells in Susac syndrome. A single record per CDR3 protein comes from TCRdb applying MiXCR to the immunoSEQ multiplex PCR reads. The sample shows about 190,000 distinct CDR3 sequences, around 93% of them seen only once. Input material: CD4+ T cells from PBMCs. These TCRs come from a human donor in good health. The CDR3 runs from the conserved cysteine through the conserved F or W. A D gene is named only where the DNA matches it firmly. Where a row states a size, it is once, few, many or the class of an expanded clone; other rows omit it.

J: TRBJ2-5; size: -; V: TRBV7-2; D: -; CDR3: CASRAARQETQYF; DNA: TGTGCCAGCCGGGCGGCGCGGCAAGAGACCCAGTACTTC
J: TRBJ2-5; size: once; V: TRBV2; D: -; CDR3: CASRVEPETQYF; DNA: TGTGCCAGCAGAGTGGAACCCGAGACCCAGTACTTC
J: TRBJ1-3; size: -; V: TRBV2; D: TRBD1; CDR3: CASSADRGLNTIYF; DNA: TGTGCCAGCAGTGCGGACAGGGGGCTGAACACCATATATTTT
J: TRBJ2-1; size: -; V: TRBV29-1; D: TRBD2; CDR3: CSVEVRGSQFF; DNA: TGCAGCGTTGAAGTGCGGGGGAGTCAGTTCTTC
J: TRBJ1-4; size: -; V: TRBV20-1; D: -; CDR3: CSATALGAKEKLFF; DNA: TGCAGTGCCACCGCACTGGGGGCGAAGGAAAAACTGTTTTTT
J: TRBJ1-1; size: -; V: TRBV6-1; D: -; CDR3: CASSRVWNTEAFF; DNA: TGTGCCAGCAGTCGGGTCTGGAACACTGAAGCTTTCTTT
J: TRBJ2-1; size: -; V: TRBV12-5; D: -; CDR3: CASGSPGRGPIPVYNEQFF; DNA: TGTGCTAGTGGTTCCCCGGGGAGGGGGCCTATTCCCGTCTACAATGAGCAGTTCTTC
J: TRBJ2-3; size: -; V: TRBV20-1; D: TRBD2; CDR3: CSALAGGFTDTQYF; DNA: TGCAGTGCTTTAGCGGGGGGTTTCACAGATACGCAGTATTTT
J: TRBJ1-1; size: -; V: TRBV6-2/TRBV6-3; D: TRBD1; CDR3: CASSSRGTVFAAFF; DNA: TGTGCCAGCAGTTCCCGAGGGACAGTTTTTGCCGCTTTCTTT
J: TRBJ1-6; size: -; V: TRBV6-5; D: -; CDR3: CASSYLDSYNSPLHF; DNA: TGTGCCAGCAGTTACTTAGACTCCTATAATTCACCCCTCCACTTT
J: TRBJ2-4; size: -; V: TRBV7-2; D: TRBD1; CDR3: CASSLVSPGQGGGNIQYF; DNA: TGTGCCAGCAGCTTAGTCTCCCCGGGACAGGGTGGGGGAAACATTCAGTACTTC
J: TRBJ2-7; size: once; V: TRBV12-3/TRBV12-4; D: TRBD1; CDR3: CASSLPGQGIGLSYEQYF; DNA: TGTGCCAGCAGTTTGCCGGGACAGGGGATCGGACTCTCCTACGAGCAGTACTTC